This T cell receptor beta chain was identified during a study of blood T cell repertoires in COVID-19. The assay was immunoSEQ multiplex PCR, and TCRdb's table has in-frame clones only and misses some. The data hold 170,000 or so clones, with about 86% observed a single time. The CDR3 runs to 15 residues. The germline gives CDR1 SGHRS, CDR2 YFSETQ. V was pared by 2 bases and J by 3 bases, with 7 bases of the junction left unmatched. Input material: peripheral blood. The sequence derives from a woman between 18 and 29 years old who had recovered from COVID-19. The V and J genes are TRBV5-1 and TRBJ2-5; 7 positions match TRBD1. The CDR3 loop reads CASSFAQGMEETQYF. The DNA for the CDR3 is TGCGCCAGCAGCTTCGCACAGGGGATGGAAGAGACCCAGTACTTC.